Listed below are T cell receptor beta chains from one sample, sequenced in a study of T-cell memory formation after mild COVID-19. TCRdb processed the 5' RACE reads anew with MiXCR; each CDR3 protein has one entry. The table includes under 550,000 distinct CDR3 sequences, 18% detected once. The sample consisted of PBMCs or a T cell subset sorted from them (not recorded which). The source is an adult woman who had mild COVID-19 (a few samples of this study predate the infection). Cell type and time point are not known. Each CDR3 is given with its conserved first and last residue.

j_call: TRBJ1-1; v_call: TRBV7-9; cdr3_aa: CASSSDGGMNTEAFF
j_call: TRBJ2-1; v_call: TRBV24-1; cdr3_aa: CATSVGLPGGEQFF
j_call: TRBJ2-1; v_call: TRBV6-5; cdr3_aa: CASSYLRPEGFEQFF
j_call: TRBJ2-3; v_call: TRBV5-1; cdr3_aa: CASSLGGLTDTQYF
j_call: TRBJ2-2; v_call: TRBV12-3/TRBV12-4; cdr3_aa: CASSTSVAGQTGELFF
j_call: TRBJ2-3; v_call: TRBV20-1; cdr3_aa: CRVYSGSSTDTQYF
j_call: TRBJ1-1; v_call: TRBV3-1; cdr3_aa: CASSQVTTEAFF
j_call: TRBJ2-1; v_call: TRBV30; cdr3_aa: CAWRGLAGVSYNEQFF
j_call: TRBJ2-1; v_call: TRBV19; cdr3_aa: CASSKSRWGTNEQFF
j_call: TRBJ2-2; v_call: TRBV3-1; cdr3_aa: CASSPSFGSGESTGELFF
j_call: TRBJ1-4; v_call: TRBV7-9; cdr3_aa: CASSWGQGASRSNEKLFF
j_call: TRBJ2-1; v_call: TRBV6-1; cdr3_aa: CASSGGTSGSVNEQFF
j_call: TRBJ2-1; v_call: TRBV29-1; cdr3_aa: CSVEPGLASNNEQFF
j_call: TRBJ2-1; v_call: TRBV7-6; cdr3_aa: CASSFVPGHSPGAWNEQFF
j_call: TRBJ2-7; v_call: TRBV9; cdr3_aa: CASSVGQGPYEQYF
j_call: TRBJ1-5; v_call: TRBV7-8; cdr3_aa: CASSLLGNSNQPQHF
j_call: TRBJ2-1; v_call: TRBV4-2; cdr3_aa: CASSQGPLGGGSYNEQFF
j_call: TRBJ2-5; v_call: TRBV24-1; cdr3_aa: CATSPAEGIETQYF
j_call: TRBJ2-1; v_call: TRBV4-1; cdr3_aa: CASSQDGGDEQFF
j_call: TRBJ1-1; v_call: TRBV24-1; cdr3_aa: CATRFSPETEAFF
j_call: TRBJ2-1; v_call: TRBV3-1; cdr3_aa: CASSQDGRGQFF
j_call: TRBJ1-1; v_call: TRBV5-1; cdr3_aa: CASSSIQGYSTEAFF
j_call: TRBJ1-2; v_call: TRBV25-1; cdr3_aa: CASSEYGGYTF
j_call: TRBJ2-1; v_call: TRBV6-2/TRBV6-3; cdr3_aa: CASSLGPREQFF
j_call: TRBJ2-7; v_call: TRBV12-3/TRBV12-4; cdr3_aa: CASSSGTIASYEQYF
j_call: TRBJ2-7; v_call: TRBV12-3/TRBV12-4; cdr3_aa: CASSLRSRGEQYF